One and the same sample provided the 7 T cell receptor beta chains below, sequenced in a study of blood T cell repertoires in COVID-19. The table came from immunoSEQ multiplex PCR; TCRdb's copy has only in-frame clones and leaves some out. The repertoire holds 110,000 to 150,000 clones, 84% seen once, with about 6.4% in the top ten. The sequenced sample was peripheral blood. The receptors originated from a human donor in a cohort sampled during active COVID-19.

The rearrangement links TRBV5-4 to TRBJ2-2; D unclear. CDR3 length: 15 amino acids. V lost 3 bases and J 1 base, leaving 10 bases between the germline ends. The germline V gene encodes CDR1 SGHNT and CDR2 YYREEE (reference sequence). The CDR3 sequence is CASSSQQKNTGELFF. The CDR3 DNA sequence: TGTGCCAGCAGCTCGCAACAGAAGAACACCGGGGAGCTGTTTTTT.

This clone was recorded once. V usage is TRBV3-1 (or the pseudogene TRBV3-2) and J usage is TRBJ1-6, with a possible D match to TRBD1 (5 bases). The CDR3 consists of 15 residues. The V and J ends lost 0 bases and 9 bases respectively, with 12 bases between them. The germline V gene encodes CDR1 LGHDT and CDR2 YNNKEL (reference sequence). CDR3 region: CASSQDPQGGSPLHF. CDR3 bases: TGTGCCAGCAGCCAAGATCCCCAGGGCGGTTCACCCCTCCACTTT.

The chain carries TRBV24-1 and TRBJ1-1; perhaps TRBD1 as D (5 bases). The CDR3 runs to 15 residues. Per germline, CDR1 KGHDR and CDR2 SFDVKD. V gave up 4 bases and J gave up 1 base, with 12 bases separating them. The DNA for the CDR3 is TGTGCCACCAGTGACGCCGGCCAGGGGAACACTGAAGCTTTCTTT. Translation: CATSDAGQGNTEAFF.

The chain is built from TRBV7-2 and TRBJ2-7; the D is unclear. CDR1 is SGHTA, CDR2 FQGNSA, per germline. V shed 0 bases and J shed 2 bases, with 11 bases lying between them. The CDR3 contains 15 residues. The DNA of the CDR3 is TGTGCCAGCAGCTTAGCGCGGCAGCCACCCTACGAGCAGTACTTC. Translated, it gives CASSLARQPPYEQYF.

CDR3 bases: TGTGCCAGCAGCACTGGGGGGGGGAACCAGTACTTC. Residues: CASSTGGGNQYF. The chain carries TRBV5-4 and TRBJ2-5; 7 bases are a match to TRBD2. This CDR3 spans 12 amino acids. Germline V gene lookup returns CDR1 SGHNT and CDR2 YYREEE (reference sequence). Trimming at V came to 4 bases and at J to 10 bases, leaving 7 bases not matched to a gene.

The rearrangement joins TRBV4-3 to TRBJ2-2; TRBD2 aligns across 12 bases. Germline CDR1 LGHNA, CDR2 YSLEER. The CDR3 spans 19 residues. The J segment lost 4 bases and the V segment lost 0 bases, leaving 9 bases of the junction unmatched. CDR3 sequence: CASSQDHLAGGPGTGELFF. For the CDR3, the DNA is TGCGCCAGCAGCCAAGATCACCTAGCGGGGGGGCCGGGCACCGGGGAGCTGTTTTTT.

The chain uses TRBV15 and TRBJ2-5, with 9 bases identical to TRBD1. V was clipped by 5 bases and J by 2 bases; unmatched bases: 9. The CDR3 has 16 amino acids. Germline V gene lookup returns CDR1 LNHNV and CDR2 YYDKDF (reference sequence). The CDR3 coding sequence is TGTGCCACCAGCCAAGCCACAGGGGGCGGTCAAGAGACCCAGTACTTC. As protein: CATSQATGGGQETQYF.